This TCR beta chain was documented in a study of T cells in Graves' hyperthyroidism and ophthalmopathy. About the research overall: Peripheral blood sampling occurred at initial diagnosis, before any treatment. Study outcomes and limitations: Blood samples included most of the expanded thyroid clonotypes exceeding 0.001.

Ophthalmopathy cases met thresholds of Clinical Activity Score at least 3, NOSPECS grade at least 4 and duration under 3 months. Amplification yielded TCR beta CDR3 regions, with RNA transcripts as the source. Using the HTBI primer set, a first-round RT-PCR was run on the TCR CDR3. MiXCR, applied by TCRdb to the multiplex PCR reads, yields one record per CDR3 protein. Altogether fewer than 450,000 distinct CDR3 sequences are present, 15% being singletons, with the ten largest covering approximately 19%. This clonotype was counted many times. Antigen specificity is unknown. This CDR3 has 19 amino acids. Looked up from germline, CDR1 is MNHNS and CDR2 is SASEGT. Trimming took off 2 bases at V and 1 base at J, with 23 bases between the two ends.

The source of this sequence is a woman aged 60-75 years with Graves' ophthalmopathy. Specimen: blood. The chain is built from TRBV6-1 and TRBJ1-1; D is uncertain. Written as DNA, the CDR3 is TGTGCCAGCAGTGAATGGGCGAGTCGTATCAGGCATCAGAACACTGAAGCTTTCTTT. Amino acid sequence: CASSEWASRIRHQNTEAFF.